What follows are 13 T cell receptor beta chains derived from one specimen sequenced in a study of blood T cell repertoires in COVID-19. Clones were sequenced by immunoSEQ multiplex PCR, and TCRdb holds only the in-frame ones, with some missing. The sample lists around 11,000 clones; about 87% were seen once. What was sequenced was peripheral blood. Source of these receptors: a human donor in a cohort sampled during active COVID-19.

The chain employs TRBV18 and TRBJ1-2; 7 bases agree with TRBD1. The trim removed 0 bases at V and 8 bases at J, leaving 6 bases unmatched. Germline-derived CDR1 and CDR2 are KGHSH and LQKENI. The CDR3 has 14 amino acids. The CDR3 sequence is CASSPPDRVLGYTF. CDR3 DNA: TGTGCCAGCTCACCACCTGACAGGGTGTTGGGCTACACCTTC.

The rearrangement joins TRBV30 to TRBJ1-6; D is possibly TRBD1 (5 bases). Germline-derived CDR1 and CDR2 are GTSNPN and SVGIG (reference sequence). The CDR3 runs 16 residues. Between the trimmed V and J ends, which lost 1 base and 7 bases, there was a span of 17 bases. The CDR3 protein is CAWSAQGSLVNSPLHF. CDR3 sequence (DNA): TGTGCCTGGAGTGCCCAGGGATCGCTGGTCAATTCACCCCTCCACTTT.

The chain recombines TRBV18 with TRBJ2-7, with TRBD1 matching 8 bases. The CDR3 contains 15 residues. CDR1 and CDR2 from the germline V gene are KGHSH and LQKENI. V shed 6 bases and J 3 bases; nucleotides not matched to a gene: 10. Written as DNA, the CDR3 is TGTGCCAGCTCGCTAGGGACAGGTAAAAACTACGAGCAGTACTTC. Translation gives CASSLGTGKNYEQYF.

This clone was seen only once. For the CDR3, the DNA is TGTGCCAGCTCAACGCAGGGTCAAGAGACCCAGTACTTC. This translates into CASSTQGQETQYF. This chain connects TRBV18 to TRBJ2-5; D may be TRBD1 (5 bases). The germline CDR1 and CDR2 sequences are KGHSH and LQKENI. The V gene lost 5 bases and the J gene lost 2 bases, with 9 bases spanning the gap. The CDR3 extends over 13 amino acids. Full variable domain (remainder filled in from reference TRBV18 and TRBJ2-5): NAGVMQNPRHLVRRRGQEARLRCSPMKGHSHVYWYRQLPEEGLKFMVYLQKENIIDESGMPKERFSAEFPKEGPSILRIQQVVRGDSAAYFCASSTQGQETQYFGPGTRLLVL.

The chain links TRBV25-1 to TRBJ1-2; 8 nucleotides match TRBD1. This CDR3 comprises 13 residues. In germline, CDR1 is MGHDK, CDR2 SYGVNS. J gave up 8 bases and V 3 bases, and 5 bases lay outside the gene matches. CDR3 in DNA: TGTGCCAGCAGTGACCAGGGGGCGAGAGGCTACACCTTC. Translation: CASSDQGARGYTF.

The CDR3 region has the DNA TGCGCCAGCAGCTCGAGAGCACAGGGCGGGGAGACCCAGTACTTC. Its protein product is CASSSRAQGGETQYF. The chain has TRBV5-1 and TRBJ2-5, with D maybe TRBD1 (6 bases). Trimming shortened V by 3 bases and J by 5 bases, and 17 bases separated the two germline ends. CDR1 is SGHRS and CDR2 is YFSETQ in the germline V gene. The CDR3 is 15 residues long.

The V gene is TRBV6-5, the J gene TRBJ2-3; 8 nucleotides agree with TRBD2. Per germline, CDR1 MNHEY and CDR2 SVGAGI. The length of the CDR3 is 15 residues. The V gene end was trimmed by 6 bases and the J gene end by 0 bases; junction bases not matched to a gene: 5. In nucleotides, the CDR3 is TGTGCCAGCAGCCACGGGAGGGGTAGCACAGATACGCAGTATTTT. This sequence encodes CASSHGRGSTDTQYF.

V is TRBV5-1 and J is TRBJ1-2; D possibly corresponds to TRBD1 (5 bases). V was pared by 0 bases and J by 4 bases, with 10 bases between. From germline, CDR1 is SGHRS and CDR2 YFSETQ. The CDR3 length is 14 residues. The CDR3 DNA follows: TGCGCCAGCAGCTTGGATGGGGGAGGCTATGGCTACACCTTC. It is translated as CASSLDGGGYGYTF.

CDR3 bases: TGTGCAAGTCGACCAAGACGGACAGCCTATGGCTACACCTTC. Protein: CASRPRRTAYGYTF. V gene TRBV12-2 combines with J gene TRBJ1-2; TRBD1 is the table's D call, not checked against the DNA. TRBV12-2 represents a pseudogene. The CDR3 consists of 14 residues.

Here the CDR3 reads CASTDRDYGYTF. CDR3 bases: TGTGCCAGCACCGACAGGGACTATGGCTACACCTTC. The gene calls are TRBV5-4 and TRBJ1-2; 7 bases map to TRBD1. The CDR3 length is 12 residues. V was clipped by 6 bases and J by 3 bases; unmatched bases: 2. CDR1 and CDR2 (germline): SGHNT, YYREEE (reference sequence). Drawing the rest from reference TRBV5-4 and TRBJ1-2, the complete variable domain is ETGVTQSPTHLIKTRGQQVTLRCSSQSGHNTVSWYQQALGQGPQFIFQYYREEENGRGNFPPRFSGLQFPNYSSELNVNALELDDSALYLCASTDRDYGYTFGSGTRLTVV.

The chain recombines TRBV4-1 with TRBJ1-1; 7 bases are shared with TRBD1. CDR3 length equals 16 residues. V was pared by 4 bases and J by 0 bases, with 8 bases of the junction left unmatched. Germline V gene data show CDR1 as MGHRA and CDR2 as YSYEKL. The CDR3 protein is CASSRDSNSMNTEAFF. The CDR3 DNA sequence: TGCGCCAGCAGCCGGGACAGCAACTCAATGAACACTGAAGCTTTCTTT.

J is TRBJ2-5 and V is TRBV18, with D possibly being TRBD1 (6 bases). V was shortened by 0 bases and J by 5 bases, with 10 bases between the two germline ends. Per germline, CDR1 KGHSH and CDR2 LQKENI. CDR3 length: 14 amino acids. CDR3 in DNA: TGTGCCAGCTCACCACCGTCCAGGGGTGAGACCCAGTACTTC. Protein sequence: CASSPPSRGETQYF.

The CDR3 region is CASSTTGNTEAFF. The CDR3 region has the DNA TGTGCCAGCAGCACGACAGGGAACACTGAAGCTTTCTTT. The genes are TRBV13 and TRBJ1-1; perhaps TRBD1 as D (6 bases). CDR1 and CDR2 (germline): PRHDT, FYEKMQ (reference sequence). Trimming pared 5 bases from V and 1 base from J, leaving 8 bases between. CDR3 size: 13 residues. The entire variable domain, with the rest obtained from reference TRBV13 and TRBJ1-1, is as follows: AAGVIQSPRHLIKEKRETATLKCYPIPRHDTVYWYQQGPGQDPQFLISFYEKMQSDKGSIPDRFSAQQFSDYHSELNMSSLELGDSALYFCASSTTGNTEAFFGQGTRLTVV.